Given below is one TCR beta chain in context. What it recognizes is unknown. The PCR was carried out with 60 Vbeta primers and 13 Jbeta primers. Authors' analysis steps: Later, tens of millions of unique TCR beta chains were counted in an analysis, and roughly 10 million of them were shared. Sequencing was performed with immunoSEQ multiplex PCR; in TCRdb, only in-frame clones are kept and a portion is missing. V and J calls and clone size are given by that table; D and trimming were obtained from the DNA. The sample shows around 150,000 clones, 80% of them seen only once. The data originate from a study of cytomegalovirus exposure and HLA in healthy donors. Study as a whole: Unique TCR beta sequences numbering approximately 120 million came from around 180 million T cells in an earlier analysis.

Study outcomes and limitations: In vitro data verified a few CMV-associated chains as specific for CMV antigens. Upon later analysis, TCR association rates were observed to vary by HLA locus, being highest for DRB1 and lowest for HLA-C.

Source material: PBMCs. The TCR sequence derives from a man between 18 and 29 years old in good health and CMV-seropositive.

The CDR3 DNA is TGTGCCAGCAGCTTAAGCCTCGGGGGCTACACCTTC. The encoded protein is CASSLSLGGYTF. V and J are TRBV7-9 and TRBJ1-2; D gene uncertain. This CDR3 contains 12 residues. V was pared by 2 bases and J by 8 bases, with 9 bases between. Germline-derived CDR1 and CDR2 are SEHNR and FQNEAQ (reference sequence).